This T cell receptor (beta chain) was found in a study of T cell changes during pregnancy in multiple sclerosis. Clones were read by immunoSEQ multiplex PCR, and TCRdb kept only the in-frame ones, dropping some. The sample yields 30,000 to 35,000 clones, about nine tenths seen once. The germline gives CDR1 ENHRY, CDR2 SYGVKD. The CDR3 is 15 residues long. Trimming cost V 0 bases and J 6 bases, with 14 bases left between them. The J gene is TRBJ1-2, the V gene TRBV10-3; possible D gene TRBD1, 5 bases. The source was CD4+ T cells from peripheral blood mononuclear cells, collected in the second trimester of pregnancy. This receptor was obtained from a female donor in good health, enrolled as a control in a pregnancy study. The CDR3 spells CAISESGRVVNGYTF. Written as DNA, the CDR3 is TGTGCCATCAGTGAGTCGGGCAGGGTGGTGAATGGCTACACCTTC.